The T cell receptor (beta chain) under discussion was sequenced for a study of Ad26.COV2.S vaccination and SARS-CoV-2 variants. Study details: It was the COV1001 Ad26.COV2.S trial arm that included the donor.

Sample treatment: about 20 received Ad26.COV2.S at low or high dose, single or two shots; roughly 5 received placebo; per-sample allocation not given. The samples were gathered on day 63 after the first injection of vaccine or placebo. In Boston, an adult donor aged 18-55 years took part. Built on an Ad26 vector, the vaccine expressed Wuhan-strain SARS-CoV-2 spike. J gave up 3 bases and V 0 bases, and 4 bases lay outside the gene matches. This CDR3 spans 16 amino acids. The V gene's germline CDR1 is SGDLS and CDR2 YYNGEE. Some clones are missing from TCRdb's copy, which holds only in-frame ones; the method was immunoSEQ multiplex PCR. The sample comprises approximately 400,000 clones, 80% to 90% of which are singletons, and about 8% rests with the top ten.

The chain carries TRBV9 and TRBJ2-5, with 11 bases lining up with TRBD2. Sequenced here: peripheral blood, sampled in a trial of Ad26.COV2.S vaccine versus placebo. This TCR was sampled from a person between 18 and 60 years old who received the Ad26.COV2.S COVID-19 vaccine or a placebo. The CDR3 protein is CASSVGSGGAEETQYF. DNA of the CDR3: TGTGCCAGCAGCGTAGGTAGCGGGGGGGCCGAAGAGACCCAGTACTTC.